This is a list of T cell receptor beta chains from one sample in a study of blood T cell repertoires in COVID-19. Repertoires were generated with immunoSEQ multiplex PCR, while TCRdb's copy carries only in-frame clones and drops some. Of roughly 290,000 clones in the sample, 70% to 90% were seen once. The sample was PBMCs or T cells enriched from blood (not recorded which). The receptors come from a young woman who had recovered from COVID-19. Each CDR3 is given with its conserved first and last residue. The D gene is left open where the match is weak. Size is stated for part of the rows, as once, few or many counts, or as a class when the clone is expanded.

>-|16|TRBJ1-6|TRBV13|TRBD1
TGTGCCAGCAGCTTAGGGGGGACAGAACGTTATTCACCCCTCCACTTT
CASSLGGTERYSPLHF
>-|14|TRBJ2-3|TRBV11-2|TRBD2
TGTGCCAGCAGCTATTGGGACTACACAGATACGCAGTATTTT
CASSYWDYTDTQYF
>-|14|TRBJ1-2|TRBV6-5|-
TGTGCCAGCAGAATACAGAATTCTAACTATGGCTACACCTTC
CASRIQNSNYGYTF
>once|18|TRBJ1-3|TRBV7-6|-
TGTGCCAGCAGCTTAGGCCCTGGGGTCGGGGGCTCTGGAAACACCATATATTTT
CASSLGPGVGGSGNTIYF
>-|12|TRBJ1-1|TRBV12-3/TRBV12-4|-
TGTGCCAGCAGTCCTAACAGGTTTGAAGCTTTCTTT
CASSPNRFEAFF
>-|14|TRBJ2-7|TRBV7-6|-
TGTGCCAGCAGCCACCCCCCGGAGGGTTACGAGCAGTACTTC
CASSHPPEGYEQYF
>-|13|TRBJ2-7|TRBV7-9|TRBD1
TGTGCCAGCAGCCGGGACAGCTCCTACGAGCAGTACTTC
CASSRDSSYEQYF
>-|14|TRBJ2-5|TRBV24-1|-
TGTGCCACCAGTGATTTGCAGGGTTCGGGGACCCAGTACTTC
CATSDLQGSGTQYF
>-|13|TRBJ2-2|TRBV14|-
TGTGCCAGCAGCCCGGGAATTAACGGGGAGCTGTTTTTT
CASSPGINGELFF
>-|17|TRBJ2-1|TRBV9|TRBD2
TGTGCCAGCAGCGTTCGATCGCTAGCGGGAGGGCTCAATGAGCAGTTCTTC
CASSVRSLAGGLNEQFF
>few|11|TRBJ2-7|TRBV3-1/TRBV3-2|TRBD2
TGTGCCAGCAGTGAGCGGGGCGAGCAGTACTTC
CASSERGEQYF
>-|13|TRBJ1-1|TRBV5-1|TRBD1
TGCGCCAGCAGCTCACAGGGGCTCACTGAAGCTTTCTTT
CASSSQGLTEAFF
>-|15|TRBJ2-6|TRBV19|-
TGTGCCAGTAGTATGGCGGGGACTGGGGCCAACGTCCTGACTTTC
CASSMAGTGANVLTF
>many|12|TRBJ1-2|TRBV28|TRBD1
TGTGCCAGCGATCAGGGGGCGCTTGGCTACACCTTC
CASDQGALGYTF
>-|13|TRBJ2-5|TRBV30|-
TGTGCCTGGAGTGTGGGCAACGAAGAGACCCAGTACTTC
CAWSVGNEETQYF
>-|17|TRBJ2-6|TRBV18|-
TGTGCCAGCTCACCCCAAGGACTTCCCGGAGGGGCCAACGTCCTGACTTTC
CASSPQGLPGGANVLTF
>-|15|TRBJ1-2|TRBV11-2|TRBD1
TGTGCCAGCAGCAGGCCCCAGGGGGCGTACTATGGCTACACCTTC
CASSRPQGAYYGYTF
>-|13|TRBJ2-1|TRBV10-1|-
TGCGCCACCTCAAAGTACGGCTACAATGAGCAGTTCTTC
CATSKYGYNEQFF
>-|14|TRBJ2-7|TRBV19|TRBD1
TGTGCCAGTAATACCCGGGACAGGGGCCACGAGCAGTACTTC
CASNTRDRGHEQYF
>-|14|TRBJ2-5|TRBV7-2|TRBD2
TGTGCCAGCAGCTGGCGGGGGGGGCAAGAGACCCAGTACTTC
CASSWRGGQETQYF
>-|13|TRBJ1-1|TRBV6-5|-
TGTGCCAGCAGTTACTCGAGGAACACTGAAGCTTTCTTT
CASSYSRNTEAFF
>-|14|TRBJ1-3|TRBV6-5|-
TGTGCCAGCAGCCCCGACATCTCTGGAAACACCATATATTTT
CASSPDISGNTIYF
>few|13|TRBJ1-5|TRBV29-1|-
TGCAGCGTTGAAGTGCAGGGGAGTCAGCCCCAGCATTTT
CSVEVQGSQPQHF
>-|12|TRBJ1-5|TRBV7-2|-
TGTGCCAGCTCCTTAGGGAGGCAGCCCCAGCATTTT
CASSLGRQPQHF
>-|10|TRBJ1-1|TRBV29-1|-
TGCAGCGGCAGACAGACAGAAGCTTTCTTT
CSGRQTEAFF